These T cell receptor beta chains were read from a single sample in a study of T cell changes during pregnancy in multiple sclerosis. Clones were read by immunoSEQ multiplex PCR, and TCRdb kept only the in-frame ones, dropping some. This table holds about 59,000 clones, 90% to 95% found once. The sequencing here drew on CD8+ T cells from peripheral blood mononuclear cells, taken after pregnancy. The receptor set was obtained from a female donor with multiple sclerosis, enrolled in a pregnancy study. CDR3s include the opening cysteine and the closing phenylalanine or tryptophan. Each record gives: J gene, V gene, clone size, D gene, CDR3 DNA, CDR3 protein. The D gene is left open where the match is weak. A row's size may be missing; if present it is once, few, many or a size class.

J: TRBJ2-7; V: TRBV5-4; size: .; D: .; DNA: TGTGCCAGCAGCTTGACAGGGATGGGTGACTACGAGCAGTACTTC; CDR3: CASSLTGMGDYEQYF
J: TRBJ2-7; V: TRBV4-3; size: .; D: .; DNA: TGCGCCAGCAGCCAAGGCCGGGGTAGCTCCTACGAGCAGTACTTC; CDR3: CASSQGRGSSYEQYF
J: TRBJ1-1; V: TRBV19; size: .; D: .; DNA: TGTGCCAGTAGTATATCGGTGAACACTGAAGCTTTCTTT; CDR3: CASSISVNTEAFF
J: TRBJ2-2; V: TRBV7-2; size: .; D: TRBD1; DNA: TGTGCCAGCAGCCGTTTCCGGACAGGGATCGTTCCCGGGGAGCTGTTTTTT; CDR3: CASSRFRTGIVPGELFF
J: TRBJ2-1; V: TRBV9; size: .; D: TRBD2; DNA: TGTGCCAGCAGCCCACTAGCGAGCGACTACAATGAGCAGTTCTTC; CDR3: CASSPLASDYNEQFF
J: TRBJ2-2; V: TRBV28; size: .; D: TRBD2; DNA: TGTGCCAGCAAATCACTAGCGGGAGGGGTCGGGGAGCTGTTTTTT; CDR3: CASKSLAGGVGELFF
J: TRBJ1-1; V: TRBV6-4; size: .; D: TRBD1; DNA: TGTGCCAGCAAAGGACAGGGGATTAATGGAGCTTTCTTT; CDR3: CASKGQGINGAFF
J: TRBJ2-3; V: TRBV19; size: .; D: TRBD2; DNA: TGTGCCAGTAGTACCCTAGCGGGGCCCACGAATACGCAGTATTTT; CDR3: CASSTLAGPTNTQYF
J: TRBJ2-1; V: TRBV5-1; size: .; D: TRBD2; DNA: TGCGCCAGCAGCTTGACCGGGACTAGCGGGAGTGATGAGCAGTTCTTC; CDR3: CASSLTGTSGSDEQFF
J: TRBJ2-7; V: TRBV11-2; size: .; D: TRBD1; DNA: TGTGCCAGCAGGGGGGGGACAGGGGACGGCGAGCAGTACTTC; CDR3: CASRGGTGDGEQYF
J: TRBJ2-5; V: TRBV5-6; size: .; D: TRBD1; DNA: TGTGCCAGCAGCTTAGAGAGACAGGGATTTCGACAAGAGACCCAGTACTTC; CDR3: CASSLERQGFRQETQYF
J: TRBJ2-3; V: TRBV6-5; size: .; D: .; DNA: TGTGCCAGCAGGGGTATACTAGAGTCGGGAGATACGCAGTATTTT; CDR3: CASRGILESGDTQYF
J: TRBJ1-5; V: TRBV27; size: .; D: TRBD1; DNA: TGTGCCAGCAGTCTAGGACAGGGAGTATTTCAGCCCCAGCATTTT; CDR3: CASSLGQGVFQPQHF
J: TRBJ2-7; V: TRBV29-1; size: .; D: .; DNA: TGCAGCGTCCCGGGGGTCGCCTACGAGCAGTACTTC; CDR3: CSVPGVAYEQYF
J: TRBJ2-1; V: TRBV27; size: .; D: .; DNA: TGTGCCAGCAGTCTACCCTCTGCCTACAATGAGCAGTTCTTC; CDR3: CASSLPSAYNEQFF
J: TRBJ2-2; V: TRBV15; size: .; D: .; DNA: TGTGCCACCAGCAGACTACAGGAGAACACCGGGGAGCTGTTTTTT; CDR3: CATSRLQENTGELFF
J: TRBJ2-2; V: TRBV7-9; size: .; D: .; DNA: TGTGCCAGCACCCTCACCGGGGAGCTGTTTTTT; CDR3: CASTLTGELFF
J: TRBJ2-5; V: TRBV9; size: once; D: TRBD2; DNA: TGTGCCAGCAGCGATCCTCGGGGGGCCCAGTACTTC; CDR3: CASSDPRGAQYF
J: TRBJ2-1; V: TRBV5-8; size: .; D: .; DNA: TGTGCCAGCAGCTTTGGTAGTTACAATGAGCAGTTCTTC; CDR3: CASSFGSYNEQFF
J: TRBJ2-1; V: TRBV30; size: once; D: TRBD2; DNA: TGTGCCTGGCTCGGGGGAGGGCCTTACAATGAGCAGTTCTTC; CDR3: CAWLGGGPYNEQFF
J: TRBJ2-3; V: TRBV28; size: once; D: .; DNA: TGTGCCAGCAGTTCGTACAGGGATGGCACAGATACGCAGTATTTT; CDR3: CASSSYRDGTDTQYF
J: TRBJ2-3; V: TRBV7-3; size: .; D: .; DNA: TGTGCCAGCAGCTTAACTCTAGAGACTAGCACAGATACGCAGTATTTT; CDR3: CASSLTLETSTDTQYF
J: TRBJ1-1; V: TRBV27; size: .; D: TRBD1; DNA: TGTGCCAGCAGTCTAGGGGGCATCGCTTTCTTT; CDR3: CASSLGGIAFF
J: TRBJ2-7; V: TRBV7-9; size: .; D: TRBD2; DNA: TGTGCCAGCAGCCCAGGGCGTAGCGGGGGATCCTACGAGCAGTACTTC; CDR3: CASSPGRSGGSYEQYF
J: TRBJ2-1; V: TRBV19; size: .; D: .; DNA: TGTGCCAGTAGTATAGATCCGGGAGCGGGTGAGCAGTTCTTC; CDR3: CASSIDPGAGEQFF
J: TRBJ2-3; V: TRBV2; size: .; D: TRBD2; DNA: TGTGCCAGCAGCGCCCGGGAGGGACTAGCTTCAGATACGCAGTATTTT; CDR3: CASSAREGLASDTQYF
J: TRBJ2-2; V: TRBV6-6; size: .; D: .; DNA: TGTGCCAGCAGTTACAACAGGGCTAACACCGGGGAGCTGTTTTTT; CDR3: CASSYNRANTGELFF
J: TRBJ2-7; V: TRBV28; size: .; D: TRBD1; DNA: TGTGCCAGCAGTGACGGACAGGCGAGCTACGAGCAGTACTTC; CDR3: CASSDGQASYEQYF
J: TRBJ2-7; V: TRBV27; size: .; D: .; DNA: TGTGCCAGCAGTCGTCGGGATGGAGGGATGCCTGGGGAGCAGTACTTC; CDR3: CASSRRDGGMPGEQYF
J: TRBJ2-1; V: TRBV27; size: .; D: .; DNA: TGTGCCAGCAGTTTGGGGGGTACCTACAATGAGCAGTTCTTC; CDR3: CASSLGGTYNEQFF
J: TRBJ2-7; V: TRBV27; size: .; D: .; DNA: TGTGCCAGCAGCCAGGCGACCCAGTACGAGCAGTACTTC; CDR3: CASSQATQYEQYF
J: TRBJ2-7; V: TRBV7-2; size: .; D: TRBD2; DNA: TGTGCCAGCACCCGACTAGCGGGATACTACGAGCAGTACTTC; CDR3: CASTRLAGYYEQYF
J: TRBJ1-1; V: TRBV6-4; size: .; D: .; DNA: TGTGCCAGCAGTGACGGGGGAGGTGCAAGTGAAGCTTTCTTT; CDR3: CASSDGGGASEAFF
J: TRBJ1-2; V: TRBV25-1; size: .; D: .; DNA: TGTGCCAGCAGTGAATCTTACAGCCGTGGGGGCTACACCTTC; CDR3: CASSESYSRGGYTF
J: TRBJ2-3; V: TRBV6-1; size: .; D: TRBD1; DNA: TGTGCCAGCAGTGAAGGACAGGGGGCAGATACGCAGTATTTT; CDR3: CASSEGQGADTQYF
J: TRBJ1-4; V: TRBV27; size: once; D: TRBD1; DNA: TGTGCCAGCAGTTTAACCGTAAATTACAGGGGGGACGAAAAACTGTTTTTT; CDR3: CASSLTVNYRGDEKLFF
J: TRBJ1-5; V: TRBV19; size: .; D: .; DNA: TGTGCCAGTAGTGATAGGGGGATACCCCAGCATTTT; CDR3: CASSDRGIPQHF
J: TRBJ2-3; V: TRBV19; size: .; D: TRBD2; DNA: TGTGCCAGTAGTTCTCTAGCGGGAGGGATAGATACGCAGTATTTT; CDR3: CASSSLAGGIDTQYF
J: TRBJ2-7; V: TRBV10-3; size: .; D: TRBD1; DNA: TGTGCCATCAGTTGGACAGGGCACCACGAGCAGTACTTC; CDR3: CAISWTGHHEQYF
J: TRBJ2-7; V: TRBV5-1; size: .; D: TRBD1; DNA: TGCGCCAGCAGCTCTTGGACAGGTGTCGACGAGCAGTACTTC; CDR3: CASSSWTGVDEQYF
J: TRBJ2-3; V: TRBV19; size: once; D: TRBD2; DNA: TGTGCCAGTAGCTTCGGGACTAGCGGAAGCACAGATACGCAGTATTTT; CDR3: CASSFGTSGSTDTQYF
J: TRBJ2-3; V: TRBV5-6; size: .; D: .; DNA: TGTGCCAGCAGCTTGAGTCAGGGGGGTCTCACAGATACGCAGTATTTT; CDR3: CASSLSQGGLTDTQYF
J: TRBJ2-2; V: TRBV19; size: .; D: .; DNA: TGTGCCAGTAGTATTGAGCAGGTGAACACCGGGGAGCTGTTTTTT; CDR3: CASSIEQVNTGELFF
J: TRBJ2-2; V: TRBV5-4; size: .; D: .; DNA: TGTGCCACCACTAACACCGGGGAGCTGTTTTTT; CDR3: CATTNTGELFF
J: TRBJ2-7; V: TRBV10-3; size: .; D: .; DNA: TGTGCCACCGGGGGCCAATCCGGACAGGTAATCTACGAGCAGTACTTC; CDR3: CATGGQSGQVIYEQYF
J: TRBJ2-6; V: TRBV7-8; size: .; D: TRBD1; DNA: TGTGCCAGCAGCCCAGGGACAGGGGGAATTGGGGCCAACGTCCTGACTTTC; CDR3: CASSPGTGGIGANVLTF
J: TRBJ2-7; V: TRBV7-3; size: .; D: TRBD1; DNA: TGTGCCAGCAGCCCAACCGGGACAGGGGTAAATGAGCAGTACTTC; CDR3: CASSPTGTGVNEQYF
J: TRBJ2-7; V: TRBV28; size: .; D: .; DNA: TGTGCCAGCAGTTTAAGGGGAAGAGGCTACGAGCAGTACTTC; CDR3: CASSLRGRGYEQYF